This note documents a single T cell receptor (beta chain) sequence. The sample is drawn from a study of shared T cell receptors in the human thymus. Data came from immunoSEQ multiplex PCR; TCRdb stores just in-frame clones and leaves some out. The repertoire holds hundreds of thousands of clones, 87% seen once, with under 0.01% in the top ten. The CDR3 runs 13 residues. V was trimmed by 7 bases and J by 1 base, leaving 10 bases between them. CDR1 and CDR2 from the germline V gene are MNHEY and SMNVEV (reference sequence). These same data were also listed under a study on human thymus T cells. This second report adds: There appeared to be biased usage of V and J genes in thymic and blood repertoires.

The TCR was taken from a boy under two years old with a congenital heart defect. Input material: thymocytes. The V and J genes are TRBV27 and TRBJ2-5, with D possibly matching TRBD1 (5 bases). Here the CDR3 reads CASKRQTQETQYF. The CDR3 DNA is TGTGCCAGCAAGCGACAGACCCAAGAGACCCAGTACTTC.